A single sample gave rise to the 29 T cell receptor beta chains below, sequenced in a study of T cell repertoires in cytomegalovirus infection (dated by TCRdb to between 2018 and 2021). No antigen has been identified for these receptors. Sequencing was carried out with an Illumina HiSeq 1500. The raw public reads went through TCRdb reprocessing: fastp at Q25, MiXCR clone calling, in-frame beta chains kept. A single entry per CDR3 protein holds the most common genes and DNA from its merged rows. The sample contains roughly 500,000 distinct CDR3 sequences, roughly a third of them found a single time. The ten largest clones take up about a sixth of the sample. Sample treatment or condition, as interpreted from the label and publication: in vitro stimulation with specific CMV peptide epitopes to enrich CMV-specific T cells. The sample was cultured PBMCs, taken from culture after CMV antigen stimulation. These receptors came from a human donor in good health (CMV status not recorded). Some clones in this sample may be carry-over from other donors' samples.

The V and J genes are TRBV4-1 and TRBJ1-4; no firm D call. The germline V and J ends were trimmed by 4 bases and 9 bases, with 18 bases remaining between them. The CDR3 runs 15 residues. The germline V gene has CDR1 MGHRA and CDR2 YSYEKL. CDR3 in DNA: TGCGCCAGCAGCCTTTTTTCTCTAGACCCAAAAAAACTGTTTTTT. This codes for CASSLFSLDPKKLFF.

Regarding this clonotype: At one end, the junction sequence differs from germline, possibly due to a read error. The chain uses TRBV7-2 and TRBJ1-1; tentative D call: TRBD1 (5 bases). Looked up from germline, CDR1 is SGHTA and CDR2 is FQGNSA. The CDR3 spans 14 residues. The CDR3 sequence: CASSLNKGNTEALF. As DNA, the CDR3 is TGTGCCAGCAGCTTGAACAAGGGGAACACTGAAGCTCTCTTT.

The chain employs TRBV27 and TRBJ1-2; D is perhaps TRBD1 (5 bases). Trimming left V 0 bases short and J 8 bases short, with 13 bases between. The CDR3 length is 14 residues. Per the germline V gene, CDR1 is MNHEY and CDR2 is SMNVEV (reference sequence). The CDR3 nucleotides read TGTGCCAGCAGTTTATCCGGGGGGTTTGGGGGCTACACCTTC. It is translated as CASSLSGGFGGYTF.

A few counts support this clonotype. The chain uses TRBV7-8 and TRBJ2-1, with a possible D match to TRBD2 (6 bases). This CDR3 is 18 amino acids long. Germline-derived CDR1 and CDR2 are SGHVS and FQNEAQ. V lost 6 bases, J lost 2 bases, and 23 bases lay in between. CDR3 sequence reads: CASSTTGQAVAAYNEQFF. In DNA form, the CDR3 reads TGTGCCAGCAGTACGACGGGGCAGGCCGTAGCGGCCTACAATGAGCAGTTCTTC.

This clonotype came up a few times. The CDR3 reads CASSQTGTGGFATNEKLFF. In DNA, the CDR3 is TGCGCCAGCAGCCAGACCGGGACAGGGGGCTTTGCAACTAATGAAAAACTGTTTTTT. The J gene is TRBJ1-4, the V gene TRBV4-1; 12 nucleotides agree with TRBD1. CDR3 length equals 19 residues. Germline V lookup: CDR1 MGHRA, CDR2 YSYEKL. Trimming at V came to 3 bases and at J to 0 bases, leaving 8 bases not matched to a gene.

The V call is TRBV19, the J call TRBJ2-3, with a weak D call TRBD2 (6 bases). Per the germline V gene, CDR1 is LNHDA and CDR2 is SQIVND (reference sequence). The CDR3 loop spans 16 amino acids. With 3 bases removed from V and 1 base from J, the gap between germline ends came to 14 bases. The CDR3 sequence: CASSIDSGSGTDTQYF. CDR3 sequence (DNA): TGTGCCAGTAGTATCGATAGCGGAAGCGGCACAGATACGCAGTATTTT.

This sequence joins TRBV6-5 and TRBJ1-1; D is undetermined. CDR1 is MNHEY, CDR2 SVGAGI, per germline. This CDR3 is built from 16 residues. Trimming removed 0 bases at V and 1 base at J, with 12 bases between. CDR3 sequence (DNA): TGTGCCAGCAGTTACTCGGTATTGCGGGAGAACACTGAAGCTTTCTTT. Translation gives CASSYSVLRENTEAFF.

This clonotype occurred once. The rearrangement joins TRBV12-3 or TRBV12-4 to TRBJ2-1, with D hard to call. V was pared by 4 bases and J by 5 bases, with 9 bases between. CDR3 length: 13 amino acids. The chain's CDR3 is CASSSDGHNEQFF. The CDR3 nucleotides are TGTGCCAGCAGTTCAGACGGGCACAATGAGCAGTTCTTC.

The chain has TRBV7-6 and TRBJ1-2, with D maybe TRBD1 (5 bases). CDR1 is SGHVS, CDR2 FNYEAQ, per germline. The length of the CDR3 is 15 residues. Between the trimmed V and J ends, which lost 3 bases and 8 bases, there was a span of 19 bases. The CDR3 DNA follows: TGTGCCAGCAGCTTTGGACACGGCGCACCGTCAGGCTACACCTTC. Translation gives CASSFGHGAPSGYTF.

The chain couples TRBV5-6 to TRBJ1-1; the D gene is possibly TRBD1 (5 bases). The germline gives CDR1 SGHDT, CDR2 YYEEEE. V lost 0 bases and J lost 5, with 20 bases in between. This CDR3 is built from 17 residues. In DNA form, the CDR3 reads TGTGCCAGCAGCTTGGCCTGGCAAAGGGGAACTGGGACTGAAGCTTTCTTT. Amino acid sequence: CASSLAWQRGTGTEAFF.

This clonotype was found a few times. This chain links TRBV12-3 or TRBV12-4 with TRBJ1-5; TRBD1 matches at 7 bases. The CDR3 is 12 amino acids. Trimming took 6 bases from V and 11 from J; bases not matched to a gene: 7. CDR3 sequence reads: CASRSQGVAQHF. The CDR3 DNA is TGTGCCAGCAGGTCCCAGGGGGTAGCCCAGCATTTT.

This clonotype was observed a few times. V and J are TRBV7-8 and TRBJ2-7, with D possibly being TRBD1 (5 bases). Trimming took 2 bases from V and 6 from J, leaving 8 bases between them. Germline values: CDR1 SGHVS, CDR2 FQNEAQ. There are 12 residues in the CDR3. CDR3 nucleotide sequence: TGTGCCAGCAGCTTAACAGGCGGCGAGCAGTACGTC. This sequence encodes CASSLTGGEQYV.

This clonotype turned up a few times. In DNA, the CDR3 is TGTGCCAGCAGCTTGGGGAGAGGGGGTGAGCAGTTCTTC. This translates into CASSLGRGGEQFF. The V call is TRBV5-4, the J call TRBJ2-1; TRBD1 might be the D (6 bases). There are 13 residues in the CDR3. V lost 0 bases and J lost 9, with 10 bases in between. CDR1 and CDR2 (germline): SGHNT, YYREEE (reference sequence). Based on the CDR3 plus reference TRBV5-4 and TRBJ2-1, the full variable domain is ETGVTQSPTHLIKTRGQQVTLRCSSQSGHNTVSWYQQALGQGPQFIFQYYREEENGRGNFPPRFSGLQFPNYSSELNVNALELDDSALYLCASSLGRGGEQFFGPGTRLTVL.

The rearrangement links TRBV6-2 or TRBV6-3 to TRBJ2-5; no reliable D call. Germline V lookup: CDR1 MNHEY, CDR2 SVGEGT. V lost 5 bases and J 1 base, leaving 8 bases between the germline ends. The CDR3 is made up of 13 amino acids. The DNA of the CDR3 is TGTGCCAGCAGTGACGGAGTCCAAGAGACCCAGTACTTC. It codes for CASSDGVQETQYF.

This chain connects TRBV7-8 to TRBJ2-5, with 9 bases identical to TRBD2. Trimming removed 6 bases from V and 1 base from J; junction bases left unmatched: 6. There are 15 residues in the CDR3. Germline V gene data show CDR1 as SGHVS and CDR2 as FQNEAQ. The CDR3 reads CASRVTSGSQETQYF. The CDR3 DNA is TGTGCCAGCAGAGTTACTAGCGGGTCCCAAGAGACCCAGTACTTC.

V is TRBV7-8 and J is TRBJ1-4; TRBD1 matches 11 bases. The CDR3 length is 15 residues. Germline-derived CDR1 and CDR2 are SGHVS and FQNEAQ. V lost 5 bases and J lost 7; bases outside the gene matches: 6. Here the CDR3 reads CASSSGQGAIEKLFF. CDR3 coding DNA: TGTGCCAGCAGCAGTGGACAGGGGGCTATTGAAAAACTGTTTTTT. The variable domain in full, with the rest retrieved from reference TRBV7-8 and TRBJ1-4, is GAGVSQSPRYKVAKRGQDVALRCDPISGHVSLFWYQQALGQGPEFLTYFQNEAQLDKSGLPSDRFFAERPEGSVSTLKIQRTQQEDSAVYLCASSSGQGAIEKLFFGSGTQLSVL.

The chain employs TRBV19 and TRBJ2-1; 7 nucleotides align to TRBD1. The V and J ends lost 9 bases and 6 bases, in that order; junction bases with no gene match: 11. The CDR3 is 14 amino acids. Germline V CDR1 and CDR2: LNHDA, SQIVND (reference sequence). This chain's CDR3 is CASRGGAVVNEQFF. The CDR3 nucleotides are TGTGCCAGCCGAGGGGGCGCGGTTGTCAATGAGCAGTTCTTC.

This clonotype has just a few counts. V gene TRBV4-1 combines with J gene TRBJ2-2, with TRBD1 identical over 7 bases. The ends lost 3 bases at V and 5 bases at J; junction bases unmatched: 6. Germline V gives CDR1 MGHRA, CDR2 YSYEKL. The CDR3 sequence is 15 residues long. In DNA, the CDR3 is TGCGCCAGCAGCCAGCTAGGGGGCGGAACCGGGGAGCTGTTTTTT. Protein: CASSQLGGGTGELFF.

V gene TRBV6-1 combines with J gene TRBJ1-1; possibly TRBD1 for D (5 bases). The germline V gene encodes CDR1 MNHNS and CDR2 SASEGT. V was clipped by 0 bases and J by 4 bases, with 12 bases between them. This CDR3 has 15 residues. CDR3 in DNA: TGTGCCAGCAGTGAAGCGCTTCTTGGGGGCACTGAAGCTTTCTTT. Protein product: CASSEALLGGTEAFF.

The chain employs TRBV25-1 and TRBJ1-1; 8 positions agree with TRBD1. V lost 6 bases and J lost 4; bases outside the gene matches: 4. Per the germline V gene, CDR1 is MGHDK and CDR2 is SYGVNS. The CDR3 is 13 residues long. CDR3 amino acids: CASSRQGRTEAFF. Here the CDR3 DNA reads TGTGCCAGCAGCAGACAGGGGCGCACTGAAGCTTTCTTT.

This chain connects TRBV18 to TRBJ2-1, with TRBD2 identical over 7 bases. The length of the CDR3 is 15 residues. V lost 0 bases and J lost 2; bases outside the gene matches: 1. Germline V gene sequence: CDR1 KGHSH, CDR2 LQKENI. The CDR3 sequence: CASSPPGGTYNEQFF. The CDR3 DNA reads TGTGCCAGCTCACCACCGGGGGGGACCTACAATGAGCAGTTCTTC.

This chain uses TRBV7-9 with TRBJ1-2, with D maybe TRBD1 (5 bases). Germline CDR1 is SEHNR and CDR2 is FQNEAQ (reference sequence). Between the trimmed V and J ends, which lost 5 bases and 8 bases, there was a span of 18 bases. This CDR3 has 14 amino acids. The CDR3: CASSPSPGDEGYTF. The CDR3 DNA reads TGTGCCAGCAGCCCATCCCCGGGGGATGAAGGCTACACCTTC.

The V gene is TRBV9, the J gene TRBJ2-7, with 7 bases aligning to TRBD1. CDR1 and CDR2 (germline): SGDLS, YYNGEE. The V gene end was trimmed by 5 bases and the J gene end by 6 bases; junction bases not matched to a gene: 8. CDR3 length: 13 residues. As DNA, the CDR3 is TGTGCCAGCAGTAGAACTACAGGGGCCGAGCAGTACGTC. Encoded protein: CASSRTTGAEQYV.

The J gene is TRBJ1-5, the V gene TRBV11-2; D is perhaps TRBD1 (5 bases). V lost 1 base, J lost 7 bases, and 14 bases lay in between. CDR1 and CDR2 from the germline V gene are SGHAT and FQNNGV. The CDR3 loop spans 15 amino acids. The CDR3 nucleotides read TGTGCCAGCAGCTTAGGGGCCAGGGTCGACCAGCCCCAGCATTTT. This codes for CASSLGARVDQPQHF.

V usage is TRBV7-9 and J usage is TRBJ2-3; TRBD2 aligns across 8 bases. Germline CDR1 reads SEHNR; CDR2 reads FQNEAQ (reference sequence). The J segment lost 6 bases and the V segment lost 2 bases, leaving 7 bases of the junction unmatched. The CDR3 has 15 amino acids. The CDR3 DNA follows: TGTGCCAGCAGCTTATGGCGGGAGGAGACGGATACGCAGTATTTT. It yields the protein CASSLWREETDTQYF.

CDR3 protein: CASRSVGGSYEQYF. The CDR3 DNA reads TGTGCCAGCCGAAGTGTGGGCGGATCCTACGAGCAGTACTTC. The chain uses TRBV6-2 or TRBV6-3 and TRBJ2-7; D is ambiguous. The germline CDR1 and CDR2 sequences are MNHEY and SVGEGT. This CDR3 contains 14 residues. V gave up 8 bases and J gave up 1 base, with 15 bases separating them.

This clonotype was detected only a few times. CDR3 nucleotides: TGTGCCAGCAGTTGGATTGGGGGGGAGACCCAGTACTTC. Its protein product is CASSWIGGETQYF. The gene calls are TRBV12-3 or TRBV12-4 and TRBJ2-5; D is perhaps TRBD2 (6 bases). This CDR3 region has 13 residues. Trimming removed 4 bases at V and 5 bases at J, with 11 bases between.

This clonotype turned up a few times. V gene TRBV10-3 combines with J gene TRBJ2-3, with D uncertain. CDR3 length: 14 amino acids. V was trimmed by 9 bases and J by 2 bases, leaving 15 bases between them. From germline, CDR1 is ENHRY and CDR2 SYGVKD. The CDR3 nucleotides are TGTGCCATTCGGACCGGCTCAATCACAGATACGCAGTATTTT. It translates to CAIRTGSITDTQYF.

This clonotype came up a few times. V gene TRBV7-2 combines with J gene TRBJ2-7; the match to TRBD2 covers 10 bases. The CDR3 runs 16 residues. The junction had 9 bases not matched to a gene; V was cut back by 5 bases and J by 2 bases. CDR1 and CDR2 (germline): SGHTA, FQGNSA. CDR3 amino acids: CASSPTGTSAPYEQYF. The CDR3 DNA is TGTGCCAGCAGCCCCACCGGGACTAGCGCTCCCTACGAGCAGTACTTC.